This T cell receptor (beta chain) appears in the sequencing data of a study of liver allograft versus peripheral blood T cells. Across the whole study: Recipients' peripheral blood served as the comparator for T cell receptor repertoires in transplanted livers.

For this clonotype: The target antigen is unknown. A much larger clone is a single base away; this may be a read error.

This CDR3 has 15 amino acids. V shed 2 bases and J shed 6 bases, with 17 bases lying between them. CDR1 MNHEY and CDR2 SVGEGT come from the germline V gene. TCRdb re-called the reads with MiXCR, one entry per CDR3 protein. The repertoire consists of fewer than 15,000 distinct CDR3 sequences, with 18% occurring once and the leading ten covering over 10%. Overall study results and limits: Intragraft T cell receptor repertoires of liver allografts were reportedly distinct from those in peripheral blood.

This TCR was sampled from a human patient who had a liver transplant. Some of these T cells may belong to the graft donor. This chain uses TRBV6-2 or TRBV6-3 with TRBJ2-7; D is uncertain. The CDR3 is CASSYKPEIYVEQYF. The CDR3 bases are TGTGCCAGCAGTTACAAGCCAGAAATCTACGTCGAGCAGTACTTC.